This TCR beta chain came from a study of blood T cells in healthy people across ages. Background on the study: Template switching caught about one barcoded beta molecule for each two T cells. Findings of the study overall: Possibly, changes in expanded clonotypes were confounded because donor CMV status was unknown.

Regarding this clonotype: The target antigen is unknown.

Next came a second PCR, run for about 7 to 12 cycles, which used a sample-barcoded 5' primer along with a J-beta primer mix. Every sample produced at least 3 million CDR3-containing paired-end reads. TCRdb reprocessed the 5' RACE reads with MiXCR, giving one entry per CDR3 protein. The sample consists of roughly 790,000 distinct CDR3 sequences, more than 40% of them appearing once. Material for sequencing was blood. The source of this sequence is an older woman in good health.

The CDR3 DNA follows: TGTGCCAGCAGCCAAGGGGGCGGGGTTCCGCAGTACTTC. It yields the protein CASSQGGGVPQYF. The chain couples TRBV3-1 to TRBJ2-7; D possibly corresponds to TRBD2 (6 bases). The ends were cut back, 1 base at V and 9 bases at J, with 13 bases in the middle. Germline V lookup: CDR1 LGHDT, CDR2 YNNKEL (reference sequence). This CDR3 has 13 amino acids.